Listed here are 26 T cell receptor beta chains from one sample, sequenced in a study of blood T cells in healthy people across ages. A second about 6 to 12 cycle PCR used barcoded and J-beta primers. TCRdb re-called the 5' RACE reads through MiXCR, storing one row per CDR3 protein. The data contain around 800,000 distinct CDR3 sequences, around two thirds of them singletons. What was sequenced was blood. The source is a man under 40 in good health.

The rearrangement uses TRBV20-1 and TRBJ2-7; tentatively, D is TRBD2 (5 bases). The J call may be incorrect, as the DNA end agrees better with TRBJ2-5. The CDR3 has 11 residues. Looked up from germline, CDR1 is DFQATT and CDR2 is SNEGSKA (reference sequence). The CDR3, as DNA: TGCAGTGCTCCGGGGTGGGGGACCCAGTACTTC. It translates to CSAPGWGTQYF.

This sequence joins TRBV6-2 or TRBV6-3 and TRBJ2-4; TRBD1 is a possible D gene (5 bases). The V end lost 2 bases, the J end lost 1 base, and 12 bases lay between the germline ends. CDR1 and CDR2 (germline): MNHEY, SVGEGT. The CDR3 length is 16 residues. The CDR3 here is CASSYQTQGAKNIQYF. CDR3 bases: TGTGCCAGCAGTTACCAAACCCAGGGCGCCAAAAACATTCAGTACTTC.

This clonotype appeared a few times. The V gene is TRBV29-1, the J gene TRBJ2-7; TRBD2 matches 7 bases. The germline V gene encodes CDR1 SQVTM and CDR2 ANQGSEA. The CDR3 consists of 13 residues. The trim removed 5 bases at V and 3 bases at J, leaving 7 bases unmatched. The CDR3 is CSVRTSAGYEQYF. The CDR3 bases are TGCAGCGTTCGGACTAGTGCAGGCTACGAGCAGTACTTC.

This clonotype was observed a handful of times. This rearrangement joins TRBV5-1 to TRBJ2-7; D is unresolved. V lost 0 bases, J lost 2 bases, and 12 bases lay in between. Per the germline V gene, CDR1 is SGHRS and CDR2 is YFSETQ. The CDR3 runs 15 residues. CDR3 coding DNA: TGCGCCAGCAGCTTGGGCGGCGTAGCAGCCTACGAGCAGTACTTC. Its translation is CASSLGGVAAYEQYF.

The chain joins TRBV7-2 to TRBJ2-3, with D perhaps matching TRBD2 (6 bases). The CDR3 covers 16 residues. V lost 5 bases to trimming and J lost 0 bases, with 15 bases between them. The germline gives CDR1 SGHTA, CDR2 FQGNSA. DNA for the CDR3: TGTGCCAGCAGCAAGACTAGACCTTCTAGCACAGATACGCAGTATTTT. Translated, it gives CASSKTRPSSTDTQYF.

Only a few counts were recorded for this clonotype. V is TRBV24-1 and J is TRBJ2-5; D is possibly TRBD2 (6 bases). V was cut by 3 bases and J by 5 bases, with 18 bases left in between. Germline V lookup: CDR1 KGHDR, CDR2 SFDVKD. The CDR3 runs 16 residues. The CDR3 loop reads CATSDPGTSGQETQYF. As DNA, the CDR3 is TGTGCCACCAGTGATCCTGGGACTTCTGGGCAGGAGACCCAGTACTTC.

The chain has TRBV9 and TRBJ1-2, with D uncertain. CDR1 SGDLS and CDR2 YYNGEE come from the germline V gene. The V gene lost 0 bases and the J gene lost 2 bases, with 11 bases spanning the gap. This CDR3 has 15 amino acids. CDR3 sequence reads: CASSVGSWGNYGYTF. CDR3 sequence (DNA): TGTGCCAGCAGCGTAGGGTCCTGGGGAAACTATGGCTACACCTTC.

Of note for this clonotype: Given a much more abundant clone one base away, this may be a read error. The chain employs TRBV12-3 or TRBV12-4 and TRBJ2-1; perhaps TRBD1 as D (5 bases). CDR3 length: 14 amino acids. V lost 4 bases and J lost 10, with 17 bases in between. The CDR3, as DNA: TGTGCCAGCAGTTCGCAGGGTGGGCGCAAGGAGCAGTTCTTC. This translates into CASSSQGGRKEQFF.

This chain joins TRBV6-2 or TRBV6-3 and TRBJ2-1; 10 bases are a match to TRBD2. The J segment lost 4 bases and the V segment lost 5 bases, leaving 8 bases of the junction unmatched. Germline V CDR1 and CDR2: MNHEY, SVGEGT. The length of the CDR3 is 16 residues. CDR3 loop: CASSRRAGGFYNEQFF. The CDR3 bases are TGTGCCAGCAGTCGACGAGCGGGGGGGTTTTACAATGAGCAGTTCTTC.

CDR3 DNA: TGTGCCACCCGTGGCAGAGGCACAGATACGCAGTATTTT. Encoded protein: CATRGRGTDTQYF. The rearrangement uses TRBV15 and TRBJ2-3; D ambiguous. CDR1 is LNHNV and CDR2 is YYDKDF in the germline V gene (reference sequence). CDR3 length: 13 residues. The V and J ends lost 8 bases and 1 base respectively, with 10 bases between them.

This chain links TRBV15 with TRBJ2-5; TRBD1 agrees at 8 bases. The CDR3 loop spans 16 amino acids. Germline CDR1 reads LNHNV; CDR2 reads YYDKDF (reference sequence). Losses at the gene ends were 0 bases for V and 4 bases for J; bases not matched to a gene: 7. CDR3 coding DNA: TGTGCCACCAGCAGAGATCCCCGACAGGGGCGAGAGACCCAGTACTTC. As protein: CATSRDPRQGRETQYF.

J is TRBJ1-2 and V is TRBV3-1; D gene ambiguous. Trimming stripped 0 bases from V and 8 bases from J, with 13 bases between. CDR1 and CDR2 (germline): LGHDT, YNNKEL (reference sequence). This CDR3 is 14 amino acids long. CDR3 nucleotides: TGTGCCAGCAGCCAAGAAGCGGGGTTGAACGGCTACACCTTC. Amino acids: CASSQEAGLNGYTF.

CDR3 region: CASSYNQAGGLQGSGANVLTF. In nucleotides, the CDR3 is TGTGCCAGCAGTTACAATCAAGCGGGGGGCCTTCAAGGCTCTGGGGCCAACGTCCTGACTTTC. This chain joins TRBV6-5 and TRBJ2-6; TRBD2 matches at 9 bases. The J segment lost 0 bases and the V segment lost 2 bases, leaving 14 bases of the junction unmatched. Germline loops: CDR1 MNHEY, CDR2 SVGAGI. CDR3 size: 21 residues.

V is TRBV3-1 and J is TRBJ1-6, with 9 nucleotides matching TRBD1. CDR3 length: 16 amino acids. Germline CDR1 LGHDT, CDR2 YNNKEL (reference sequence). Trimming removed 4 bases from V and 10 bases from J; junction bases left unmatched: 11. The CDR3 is CASSLGTGRLLSPLHF. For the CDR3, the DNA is TGTGCCAGCAGCCTGGGGACAGGGCGACTATTGTCACCCCTCCACTTT.

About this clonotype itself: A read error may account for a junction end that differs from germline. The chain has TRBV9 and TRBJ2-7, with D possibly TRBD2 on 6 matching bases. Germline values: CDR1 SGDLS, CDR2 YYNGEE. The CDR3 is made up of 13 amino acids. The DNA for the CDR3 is TGTGCCGGCAGCGTAGGCGGGAACTACGAGCAGTACTTC. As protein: CAGSVGGNYEQYF.

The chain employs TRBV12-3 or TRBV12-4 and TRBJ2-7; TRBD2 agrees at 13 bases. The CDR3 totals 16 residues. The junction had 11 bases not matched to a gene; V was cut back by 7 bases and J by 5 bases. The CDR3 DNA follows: TGTGCCAGCACCGCTACACTAGCGGGGGGGTCAAACGAGCAGTACTTC. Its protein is CASTATLAGGSNEQYF.

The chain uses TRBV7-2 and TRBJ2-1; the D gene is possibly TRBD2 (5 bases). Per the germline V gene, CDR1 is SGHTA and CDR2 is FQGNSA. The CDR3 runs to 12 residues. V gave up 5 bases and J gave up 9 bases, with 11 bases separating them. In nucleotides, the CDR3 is TGTGCCAGCAGCCCCCGGAGGCTTGAGCAGTTCTTC. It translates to CASSPRRLEQFF.

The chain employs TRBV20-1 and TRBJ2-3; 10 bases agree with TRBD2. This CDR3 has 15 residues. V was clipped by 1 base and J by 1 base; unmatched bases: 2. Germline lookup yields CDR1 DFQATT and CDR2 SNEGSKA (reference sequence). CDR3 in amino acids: CSARGAGGGTDTQYF. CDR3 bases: TGCAGTGCTAGAGGAGCGGGAGGGGGCACAGATACGCAGTATTTT.

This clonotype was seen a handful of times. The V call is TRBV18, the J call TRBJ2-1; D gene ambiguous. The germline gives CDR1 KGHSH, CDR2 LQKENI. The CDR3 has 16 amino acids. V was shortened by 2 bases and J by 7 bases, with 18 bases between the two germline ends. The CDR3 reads CASSPFRARMANEQFF. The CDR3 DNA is TGTGCCAGCTCACCATTTAGGGCGAGGATGGCTAATGAGCAGTTCTTC.

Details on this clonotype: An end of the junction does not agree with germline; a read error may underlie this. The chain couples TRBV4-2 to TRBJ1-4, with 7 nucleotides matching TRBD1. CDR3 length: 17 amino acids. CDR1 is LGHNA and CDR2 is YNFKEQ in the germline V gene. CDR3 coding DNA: TGTGCCAGGAGCCGGGGGACAGTTGTTACGGCTAATGAAAAACTGTTTTTT. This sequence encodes CARSRGTVVTANEKLFF.

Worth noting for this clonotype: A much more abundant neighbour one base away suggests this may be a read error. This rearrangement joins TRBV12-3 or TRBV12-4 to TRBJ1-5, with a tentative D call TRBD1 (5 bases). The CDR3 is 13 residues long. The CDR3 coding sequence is TGTGCCGGCAGCCCCGGGAAGGGGCAGCCCCAGCATTTT. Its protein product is CAGSPGKGQPQHF.

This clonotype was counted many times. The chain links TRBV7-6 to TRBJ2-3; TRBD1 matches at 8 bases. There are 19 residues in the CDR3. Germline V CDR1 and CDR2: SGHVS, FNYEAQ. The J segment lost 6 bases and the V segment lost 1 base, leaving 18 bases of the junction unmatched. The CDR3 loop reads CASSLDSPGQAAGQDTQYF. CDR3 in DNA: TGTGCCAGCAGCTTAGATTCACCGGGACAGGCGGCCGGGCAGGATACGCAGTATTTT.

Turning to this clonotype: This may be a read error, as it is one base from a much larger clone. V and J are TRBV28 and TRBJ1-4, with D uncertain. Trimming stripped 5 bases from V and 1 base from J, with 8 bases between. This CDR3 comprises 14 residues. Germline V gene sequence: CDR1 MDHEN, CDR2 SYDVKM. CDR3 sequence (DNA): TGTGCCAGCAGTCGCCCGATAACTAATGAAAAACTGTTTTTT. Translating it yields CASSRPITNEKLFF.

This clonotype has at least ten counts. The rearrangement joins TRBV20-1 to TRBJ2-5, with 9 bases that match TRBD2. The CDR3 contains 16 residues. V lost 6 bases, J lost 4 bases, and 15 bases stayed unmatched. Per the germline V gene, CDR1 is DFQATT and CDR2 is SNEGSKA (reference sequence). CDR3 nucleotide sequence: TGCAGTGCCCAACCCCCCCTAGCGGGGTTGGGAGAGACCCAGTACTTC. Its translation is CSAQPPLAGLGETQYF.

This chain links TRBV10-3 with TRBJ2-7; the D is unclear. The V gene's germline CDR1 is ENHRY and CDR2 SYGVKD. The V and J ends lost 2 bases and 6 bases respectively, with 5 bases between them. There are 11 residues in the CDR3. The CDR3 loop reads CAISEGVEQYF. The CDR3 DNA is TGTGCCATCAGTGAGGGGGTCGAGCAGTACTTC.

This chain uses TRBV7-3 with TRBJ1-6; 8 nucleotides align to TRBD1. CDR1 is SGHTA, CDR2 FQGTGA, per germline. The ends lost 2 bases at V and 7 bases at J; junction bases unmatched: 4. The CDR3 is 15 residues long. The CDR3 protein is CASSLEPGGNSPLHF. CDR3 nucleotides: TGTGCCAGCAGCTTAGAACCAGGGGGCAATTCACCCCTCCACTTT.